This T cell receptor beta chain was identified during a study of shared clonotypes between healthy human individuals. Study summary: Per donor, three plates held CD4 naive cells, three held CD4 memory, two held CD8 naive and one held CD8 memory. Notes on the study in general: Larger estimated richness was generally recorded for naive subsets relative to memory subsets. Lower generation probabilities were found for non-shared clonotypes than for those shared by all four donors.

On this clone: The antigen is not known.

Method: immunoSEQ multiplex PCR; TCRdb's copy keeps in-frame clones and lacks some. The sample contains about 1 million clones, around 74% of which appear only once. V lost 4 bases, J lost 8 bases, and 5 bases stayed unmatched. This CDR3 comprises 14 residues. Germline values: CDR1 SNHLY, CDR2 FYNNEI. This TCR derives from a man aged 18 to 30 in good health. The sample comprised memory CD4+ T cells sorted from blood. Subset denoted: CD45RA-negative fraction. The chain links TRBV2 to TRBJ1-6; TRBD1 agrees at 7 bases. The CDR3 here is CASSVRTGDSPLHF. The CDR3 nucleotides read TGTGCCAGCAGTGTCCGGACAGGAGATTCACCCCTCCACTTT.